This TCR beta chain was identified during a study of cytomegalovirus exposure and HLA in healthy donors. Findings and caveats of the study: In an earlier analysis, about 87% or about 30%: the productive usage of most TCR beta V segments.

Donors likely had unrecorded immune exposures despite being nominally healthy when sampled. PCR was performed using 60 Vbeta and 13 Jbeta primers. Clones were read by immunoSEQ multiplex PCR, and TCRdb kept only the in-frame ones, dropping some. This sample has over 150,000 clones, with over 65% found just once. In regard to this clone: Antigen unknown.

CDR3 length: 15 amino acids. Trimming shortened V by 5 bases and J by 3 bases, and 14 bases separated the two germline ends. Germline-derived CDR1 and CDR2 are WNHNN and SYGVQD (reference sequence). The clonotype originates from a woman aged 40 to 55 in good health and CMV-seronegative. This chain connects TRBV10-1 to TRBJ1-3; D is undetermined. Sequencing was carried out using PBMCs. CDR3: CASSHGDSVGNTIYF. Here the CDR3 DNA reads TGCGCCAGCAGTCACGGAGACTCTGTTGGAAACACCATATATTTT.